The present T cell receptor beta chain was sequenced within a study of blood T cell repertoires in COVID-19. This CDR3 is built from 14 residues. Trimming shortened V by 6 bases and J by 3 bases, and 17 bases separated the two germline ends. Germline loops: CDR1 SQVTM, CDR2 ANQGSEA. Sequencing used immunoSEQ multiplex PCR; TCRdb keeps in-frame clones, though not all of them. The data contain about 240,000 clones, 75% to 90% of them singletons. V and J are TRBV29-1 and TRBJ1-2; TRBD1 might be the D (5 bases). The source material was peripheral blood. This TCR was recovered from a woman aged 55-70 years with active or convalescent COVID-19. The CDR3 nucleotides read TGCAGCGTGACCCCCCCCGGACAATACTATGGCTACACCTTC. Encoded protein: CSVTPPGQYYGYTF.